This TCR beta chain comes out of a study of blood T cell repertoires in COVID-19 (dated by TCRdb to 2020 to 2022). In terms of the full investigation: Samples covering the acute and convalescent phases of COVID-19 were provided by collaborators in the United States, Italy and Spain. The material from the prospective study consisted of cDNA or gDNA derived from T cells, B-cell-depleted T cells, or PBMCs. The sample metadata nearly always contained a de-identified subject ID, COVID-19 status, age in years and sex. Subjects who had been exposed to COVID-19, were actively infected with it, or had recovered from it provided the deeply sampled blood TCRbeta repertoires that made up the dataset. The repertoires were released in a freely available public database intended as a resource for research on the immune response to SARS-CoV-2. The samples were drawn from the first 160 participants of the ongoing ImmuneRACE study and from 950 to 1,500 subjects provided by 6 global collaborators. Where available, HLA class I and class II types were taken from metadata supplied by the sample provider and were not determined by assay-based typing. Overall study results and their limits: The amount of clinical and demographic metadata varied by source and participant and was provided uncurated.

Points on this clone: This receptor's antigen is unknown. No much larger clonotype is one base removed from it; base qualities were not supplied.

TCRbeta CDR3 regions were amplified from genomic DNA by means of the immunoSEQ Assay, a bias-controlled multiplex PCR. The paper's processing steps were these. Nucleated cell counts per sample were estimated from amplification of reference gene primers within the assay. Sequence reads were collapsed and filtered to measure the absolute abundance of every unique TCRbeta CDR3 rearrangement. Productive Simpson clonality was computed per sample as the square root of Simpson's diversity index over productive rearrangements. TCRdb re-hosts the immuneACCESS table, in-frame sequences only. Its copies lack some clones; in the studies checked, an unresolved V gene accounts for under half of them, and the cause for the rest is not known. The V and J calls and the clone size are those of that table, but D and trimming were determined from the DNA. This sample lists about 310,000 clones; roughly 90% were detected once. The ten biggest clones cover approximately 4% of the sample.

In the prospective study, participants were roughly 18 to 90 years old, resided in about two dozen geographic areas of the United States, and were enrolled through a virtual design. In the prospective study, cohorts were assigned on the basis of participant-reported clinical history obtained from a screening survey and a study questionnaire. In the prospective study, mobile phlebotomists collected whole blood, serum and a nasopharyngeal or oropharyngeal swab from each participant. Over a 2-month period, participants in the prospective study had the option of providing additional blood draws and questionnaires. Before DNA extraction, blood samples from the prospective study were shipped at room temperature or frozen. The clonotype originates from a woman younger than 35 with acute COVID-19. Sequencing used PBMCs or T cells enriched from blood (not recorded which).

The nucleotide sequence reads as follows: TGTGCCAGCAGGCAACCGGGACTAGCGGGAGGAAATACGCAGTATTTT. It is translated as CASRQPGLAGGNTQYF. This receptor chain uses TRBV5-5 and TRBJ2-3; 15 central nucleotides agree with TRBD2. Trimmed from V: 5 bases; trimmed from J: 7 bases; junction bases lacking a gene match: 8. The germline V gene (reference sequence) sets CDR1 to SGHKS and CDR2 to YYEKEE. CDR3 length: 16 amino acids, cysteine to phenylalanine. The CDR3 DNA has 48 bases and is translated from base 1.